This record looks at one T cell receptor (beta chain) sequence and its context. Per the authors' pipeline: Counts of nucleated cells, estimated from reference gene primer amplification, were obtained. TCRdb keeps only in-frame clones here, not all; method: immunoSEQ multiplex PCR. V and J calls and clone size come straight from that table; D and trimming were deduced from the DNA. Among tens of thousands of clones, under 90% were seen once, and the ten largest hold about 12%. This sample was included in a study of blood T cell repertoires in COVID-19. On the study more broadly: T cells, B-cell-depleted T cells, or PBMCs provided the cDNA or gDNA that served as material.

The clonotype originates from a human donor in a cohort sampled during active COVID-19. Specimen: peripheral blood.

CDR3 DNA sequence: TGTGCCAGCAGCTTAGAACAGGGGATTGGCTACACCTTC. As protein: CASSLEQGIGYTF. This rearrangement joins TRBV7-8 to TRBJ1-2, with 7 bases aligning to TRBD1. The CDR3 covers 13 residues. The germline V gene encodes CDR1 SGHVS and CDR2 FQNEAQ. The V and J ends lost 1 base and 7 bases, in that order; junction bases with no gene match: 3.